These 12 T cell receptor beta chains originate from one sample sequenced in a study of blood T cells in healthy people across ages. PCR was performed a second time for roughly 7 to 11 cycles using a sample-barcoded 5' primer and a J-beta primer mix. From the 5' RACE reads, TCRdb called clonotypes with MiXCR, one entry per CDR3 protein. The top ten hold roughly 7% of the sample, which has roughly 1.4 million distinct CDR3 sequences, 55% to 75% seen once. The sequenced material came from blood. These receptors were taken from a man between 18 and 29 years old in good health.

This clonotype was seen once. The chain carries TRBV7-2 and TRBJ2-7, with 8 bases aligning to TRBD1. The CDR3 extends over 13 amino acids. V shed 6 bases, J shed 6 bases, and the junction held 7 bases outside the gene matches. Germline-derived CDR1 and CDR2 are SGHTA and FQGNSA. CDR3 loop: CASSFLDRAEQYF. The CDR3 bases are TGTGCCAGCAGTTTCCTGGACAGGGCCGAGCAGTACTTC.

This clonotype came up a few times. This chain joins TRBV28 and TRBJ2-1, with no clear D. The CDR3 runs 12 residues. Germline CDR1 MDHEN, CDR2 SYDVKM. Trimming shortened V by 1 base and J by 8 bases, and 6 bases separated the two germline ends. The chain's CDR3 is CASSLLGYEQFF. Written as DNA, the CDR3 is TGTGCCAGCAGTTTATTGGGATATGAGCAGTTCTTC.

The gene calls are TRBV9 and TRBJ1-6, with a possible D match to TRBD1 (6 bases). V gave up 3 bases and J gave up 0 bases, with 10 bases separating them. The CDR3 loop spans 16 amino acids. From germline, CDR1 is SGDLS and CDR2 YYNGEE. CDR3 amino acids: CASSGTGSSYNSPLHF. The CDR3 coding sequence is TGTGCCAGCAGCGGAACAGGGAGCTCCTATAATTCACCCCTCCACTTT.

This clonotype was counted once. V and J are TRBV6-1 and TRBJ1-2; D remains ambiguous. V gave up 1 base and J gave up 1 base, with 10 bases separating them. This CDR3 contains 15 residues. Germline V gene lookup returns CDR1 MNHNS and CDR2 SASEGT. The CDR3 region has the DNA TGTGCCAGCAGTGAAGGGGGAGGGATTAACTATGGCTACACCTTC. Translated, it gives CASSEGGGINYGYTF.

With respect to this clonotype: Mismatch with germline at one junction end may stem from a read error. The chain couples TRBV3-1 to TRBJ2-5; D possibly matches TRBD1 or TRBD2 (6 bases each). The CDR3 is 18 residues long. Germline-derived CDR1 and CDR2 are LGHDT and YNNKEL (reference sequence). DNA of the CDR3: TGTACCAGCAGCCAAGACACTTCGGGGGCCACGTACCAAGAGACCCAGTACTTC. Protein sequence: CTSSQDTSGATYQETQYF.

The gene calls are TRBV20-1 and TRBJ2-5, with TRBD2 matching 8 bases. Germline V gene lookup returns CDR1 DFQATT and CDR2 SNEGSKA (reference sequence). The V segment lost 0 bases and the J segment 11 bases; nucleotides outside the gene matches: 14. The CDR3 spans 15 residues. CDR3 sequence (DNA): TGCAGTGCTAGAGATTCCCAGACTAGCGTAAATGAGCAGTACTTC. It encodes CSARDSQTSVNEQYF.

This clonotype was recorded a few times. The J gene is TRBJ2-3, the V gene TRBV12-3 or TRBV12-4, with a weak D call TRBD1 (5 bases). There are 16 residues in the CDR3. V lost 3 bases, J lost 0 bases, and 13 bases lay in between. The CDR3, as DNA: TGTGCCAGCAGTTTTTGGGCAGGGTCGAGCACAGATACGCAGTATTTT. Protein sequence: CASSFWAGSSTDTQYF.

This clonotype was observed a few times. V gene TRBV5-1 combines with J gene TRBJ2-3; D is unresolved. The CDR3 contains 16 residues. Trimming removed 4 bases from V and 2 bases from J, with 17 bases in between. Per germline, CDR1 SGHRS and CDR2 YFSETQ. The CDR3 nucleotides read TGCGCCAGCAGCCCTCGTGTCACCCCTCCCACAGATACGCAGTATTTT. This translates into CASSPRVTPPTDTQYF.

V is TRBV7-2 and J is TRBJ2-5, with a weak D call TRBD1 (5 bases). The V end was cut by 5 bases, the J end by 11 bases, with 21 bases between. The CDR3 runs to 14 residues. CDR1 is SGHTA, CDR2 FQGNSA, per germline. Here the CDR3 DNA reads TGTGCCAGCAGCACCAGGGAAAGATATCGAAAGCAGTACTTC. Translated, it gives CASSTRERYRKQYF. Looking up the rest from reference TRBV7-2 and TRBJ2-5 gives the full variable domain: GAGVSQSPSNKVTEKGKDVELRCDPISGHTALYWYRQSLGQGLEFLIYFQGNSAPDKSGLPSDRFSAERTGGSVSTLTIQRTQQEDSAVYLCASSTRERYRKQYFGPGTRLLVL.

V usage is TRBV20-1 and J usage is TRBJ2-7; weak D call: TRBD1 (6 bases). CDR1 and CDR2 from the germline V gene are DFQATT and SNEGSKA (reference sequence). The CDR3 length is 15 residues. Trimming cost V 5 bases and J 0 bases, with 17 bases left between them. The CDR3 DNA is TGCAGTGCTCCACGGGGAGACAGGTACTCCTACGAGCAGTACTTC. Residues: CSAPRGDRYSYEQYF.

The CDR3 DNA sequence: TGTGCCAGCAGTGTGTCTAGCGCGGATACGCAGTATTTT. This encodes CASSVSSADTQYF. The rearrangement joins TRBV27 to TRBJ2-3; D is possibly TRBD2 (6 bases). Germline values: CDR1 MNHEY, CDR2 SMNVEV (reference sequence). The CDR3 contains 13 residues. Between the trimmed V and J ends, which lost 5 bases and 6 bases, there was a span of 12 bases.

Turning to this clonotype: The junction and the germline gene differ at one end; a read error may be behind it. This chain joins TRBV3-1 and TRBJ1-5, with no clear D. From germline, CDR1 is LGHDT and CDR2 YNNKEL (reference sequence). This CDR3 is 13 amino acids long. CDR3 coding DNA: TGTGCCAGCAGTCCCTCAGGCAATCAGCCCCGGCATTTT. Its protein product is CASSPSGNQPRHF.